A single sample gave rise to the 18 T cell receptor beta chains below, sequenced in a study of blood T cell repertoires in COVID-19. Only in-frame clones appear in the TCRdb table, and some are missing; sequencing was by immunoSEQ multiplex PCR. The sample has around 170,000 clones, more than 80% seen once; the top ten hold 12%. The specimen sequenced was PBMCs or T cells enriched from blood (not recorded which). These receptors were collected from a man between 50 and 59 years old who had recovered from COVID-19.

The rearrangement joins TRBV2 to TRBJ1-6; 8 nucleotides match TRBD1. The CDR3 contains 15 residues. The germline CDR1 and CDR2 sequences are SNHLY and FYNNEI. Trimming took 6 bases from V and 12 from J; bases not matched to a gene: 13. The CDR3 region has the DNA TGTGCCAGCAGGGCCCCGGGGGACAGGTCAAAACCCCTCCACTTT. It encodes CASRAPGDRSKPLHF.

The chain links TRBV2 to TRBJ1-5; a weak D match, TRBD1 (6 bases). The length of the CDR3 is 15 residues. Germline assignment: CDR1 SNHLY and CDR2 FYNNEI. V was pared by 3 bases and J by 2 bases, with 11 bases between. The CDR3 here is CASSEGGAGNQPQHF. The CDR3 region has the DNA TGTGCCAGCAGTGAGGGGGGGGCCGGCAATCAGCCCCAGCATTTT. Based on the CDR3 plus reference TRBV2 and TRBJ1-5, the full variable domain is EPEVTQTPSHQVTQMGQEVILRCVPISNHLYFYWYRQILGQKVEFLVSFYNNEISEKSEIFDDQFSVERPDGSNFTLKIRSTKLEDSAMYFCASSEGGAGNQPQHFGDGTRLSIL.

The CDR3 DNA is TGTGCCATCAGTGGGACTAGCCGGGCCGGGGAGCTGTTTTTT. Translation: CAISGTSRAGELFF. The chain carries TRBV10-3 and TRBJ2-2; 8 bases match TRBD2. CDR1 and CDR2 from the germline V gene are ENHRY and SYGVKD. Trimming took 4 bases from V and 6 from J; bases not matched to a gene: 4. CDR3 length equals 14 residues.

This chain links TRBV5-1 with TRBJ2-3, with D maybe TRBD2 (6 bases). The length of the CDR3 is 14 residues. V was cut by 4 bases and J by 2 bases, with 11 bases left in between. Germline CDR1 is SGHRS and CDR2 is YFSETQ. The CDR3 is CASSGGAYTDTQYF. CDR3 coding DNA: TGCGCCAGCAGCGGCGGGGCGTACACAGATACGCAGTATTTT.

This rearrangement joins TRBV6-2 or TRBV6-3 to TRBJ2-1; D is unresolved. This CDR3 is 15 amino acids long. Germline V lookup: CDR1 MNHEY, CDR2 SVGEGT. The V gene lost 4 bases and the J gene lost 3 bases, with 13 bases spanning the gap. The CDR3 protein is CASSLTPFGYNEQFF. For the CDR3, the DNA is TGTGCCAGCAGTTTAACTCCATTTGGCTACAATGAGCAGTTCTTC.

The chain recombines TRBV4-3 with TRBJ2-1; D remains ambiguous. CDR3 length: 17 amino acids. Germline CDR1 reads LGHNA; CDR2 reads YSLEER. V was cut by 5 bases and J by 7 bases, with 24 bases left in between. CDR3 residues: CASSTYYTALIENEQFF. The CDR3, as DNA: TGCGCCAGCAGCACCTACTATACGGCCCTCATTGAGAATGAGCAGTTCTTC.

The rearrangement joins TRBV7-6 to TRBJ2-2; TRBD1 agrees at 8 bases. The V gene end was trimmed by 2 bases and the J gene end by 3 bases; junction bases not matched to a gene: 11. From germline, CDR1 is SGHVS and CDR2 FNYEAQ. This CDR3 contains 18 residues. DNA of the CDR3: TGTGCCAGCAGCTTATCGGTCCCGGACAGGGAGGACACCGGGGAGCTGTTTTTT. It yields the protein CASSLSVPDREDTGELFF.

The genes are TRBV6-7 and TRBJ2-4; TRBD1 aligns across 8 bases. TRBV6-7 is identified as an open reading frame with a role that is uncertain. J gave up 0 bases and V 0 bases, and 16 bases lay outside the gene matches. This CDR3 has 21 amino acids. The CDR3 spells CASSYSPTRTGKGLAKNIQYF. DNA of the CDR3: TGTGCCAGCAGTTACTCACCGACAAGGACAGGGAAGGGGCTAGCCAAAAACATTCAGTACTTC.

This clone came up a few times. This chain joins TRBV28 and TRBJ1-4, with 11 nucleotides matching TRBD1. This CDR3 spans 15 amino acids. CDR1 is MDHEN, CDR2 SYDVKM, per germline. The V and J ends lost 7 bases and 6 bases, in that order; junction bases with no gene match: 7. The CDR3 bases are TGTGCCAGCACCCGACCGGGACAGGGGGATGAAAAACTGTTTTTT. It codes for CASTRPGQGDEKLFF.

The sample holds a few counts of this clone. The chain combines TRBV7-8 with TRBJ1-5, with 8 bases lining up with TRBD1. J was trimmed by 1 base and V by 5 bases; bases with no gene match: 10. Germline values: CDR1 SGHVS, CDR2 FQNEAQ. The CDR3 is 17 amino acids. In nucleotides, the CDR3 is TGTGCCAGCAGCCATTCCACAGGGGGAGGAAGCAATCAGCCCCAGCATTTT. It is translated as CASSHSTGGGSNQPQHF.

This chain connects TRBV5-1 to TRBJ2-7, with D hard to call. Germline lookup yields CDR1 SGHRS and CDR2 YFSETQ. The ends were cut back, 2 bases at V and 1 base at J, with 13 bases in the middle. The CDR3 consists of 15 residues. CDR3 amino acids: CASSFDSHESYEQYF. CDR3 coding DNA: TGCGCCAGCAGCTTCGATTCCCACGAGTCCTACGAGCAGTACTTC. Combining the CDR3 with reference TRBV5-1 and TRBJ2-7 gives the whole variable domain KAGVTQTPRYLIKTRGQQVTLSCSPISGHRSVSWYQQTPGQGLQFLFEYFSETQRNKGNFPGRFSGRQFSNSRSEMNVSTLELGDSALYLCASSFDSHESYEQYFGPGTRLTVT.

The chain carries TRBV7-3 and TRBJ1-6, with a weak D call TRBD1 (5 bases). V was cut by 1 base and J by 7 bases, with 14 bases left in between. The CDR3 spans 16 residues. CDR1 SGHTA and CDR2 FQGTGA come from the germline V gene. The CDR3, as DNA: TGTGCCAGCAGCTTAATGGGGGGTTCCCGCAATTCACCCCTCCACTTT. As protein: CASSLMGGSRNSPLHF.

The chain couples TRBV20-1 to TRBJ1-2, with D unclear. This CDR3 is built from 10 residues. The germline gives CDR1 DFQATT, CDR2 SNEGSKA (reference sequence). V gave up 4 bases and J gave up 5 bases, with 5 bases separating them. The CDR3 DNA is TGCAGTGCTACCTCTTATGGCTACACCTTC. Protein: CSATSYGYTF.

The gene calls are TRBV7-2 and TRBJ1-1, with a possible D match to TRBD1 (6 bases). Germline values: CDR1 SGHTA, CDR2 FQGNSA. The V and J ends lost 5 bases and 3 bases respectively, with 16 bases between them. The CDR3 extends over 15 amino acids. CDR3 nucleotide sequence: TGTGCCAGCAGCCCCCAGGGGAGGGAGGACACTGAAGCTTTCTTT. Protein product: CASSPQGREDTEAFF.

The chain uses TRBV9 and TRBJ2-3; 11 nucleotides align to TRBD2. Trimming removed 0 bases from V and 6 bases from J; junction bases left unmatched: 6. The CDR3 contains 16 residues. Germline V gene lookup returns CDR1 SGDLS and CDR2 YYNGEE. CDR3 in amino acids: CASSVGVAGGPDTQYF. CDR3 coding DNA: TGTGCCAGCAGCGTAGGGGTAGCGGGGGGGCCGGATACGCAGTATTTT.

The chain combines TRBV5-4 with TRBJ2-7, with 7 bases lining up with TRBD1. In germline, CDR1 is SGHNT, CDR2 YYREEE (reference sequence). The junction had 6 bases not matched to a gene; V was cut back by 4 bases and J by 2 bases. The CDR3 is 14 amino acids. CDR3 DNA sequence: TGTGCCAGCAGCAGGGACAGATCAACCTACGAGCAGTACTTC. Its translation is CASSRDRSTYEQYF.

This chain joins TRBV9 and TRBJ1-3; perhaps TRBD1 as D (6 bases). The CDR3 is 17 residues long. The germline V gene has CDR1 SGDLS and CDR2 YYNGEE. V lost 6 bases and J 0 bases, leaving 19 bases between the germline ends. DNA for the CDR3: TGTGCCAGCAATCCACATGGACAGATAAACTCTGGAAACACCATATATTTT. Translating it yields CASNPHGQINSGNTIYF.

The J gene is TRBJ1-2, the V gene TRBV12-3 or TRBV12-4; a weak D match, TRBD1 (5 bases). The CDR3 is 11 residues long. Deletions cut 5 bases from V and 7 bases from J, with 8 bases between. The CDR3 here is CASSRGFGYTF. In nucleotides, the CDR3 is TGTGCCAGCAGTCGGGGGTTTGGCTACACCTTC.